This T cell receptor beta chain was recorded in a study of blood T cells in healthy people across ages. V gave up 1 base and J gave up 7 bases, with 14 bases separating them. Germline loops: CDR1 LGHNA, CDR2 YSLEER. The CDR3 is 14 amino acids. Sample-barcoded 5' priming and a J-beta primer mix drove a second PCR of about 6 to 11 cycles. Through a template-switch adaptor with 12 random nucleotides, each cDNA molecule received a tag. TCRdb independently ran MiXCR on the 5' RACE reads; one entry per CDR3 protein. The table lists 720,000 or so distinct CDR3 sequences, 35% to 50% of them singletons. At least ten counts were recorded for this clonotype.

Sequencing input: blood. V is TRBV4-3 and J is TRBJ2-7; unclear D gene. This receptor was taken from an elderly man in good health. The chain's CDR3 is CASSQVVGFGEQYF. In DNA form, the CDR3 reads TGCGCCAGCAGCCAAGTAGTAGGTTTTGGAGAGCAGTACTTC.